Detailed here is one TCR beta chain. What it recognizes is unknown. TCRdb reprocessed the RT-PCR reads with MiXCR, giving one entry per CDR3 protein. The sample lists approximately 500,000 distinct CDR3 sequences, 12% to 15% occurring once. These data are taken from a study of response to subunit inactivated influenza vaccine. Study-level results: Only a handful of new T cells, the authors suggested, are recruited with each seasonal influenza vaccination.

This specimen consisted of PBMCs from blood, obtained 11 to 12 days after vaccination. The receptor was derived from a man aged 50 or older who received an inactivated influenza vaccine.

The CDR3 region is CASSQGVLRETQYF. The CDR3 DNA reads TGTGCCAGCAGCCAAGGAGTCCTCCGAGAGACCCAGTACTTC. The chain is built from TRBV14 and TRBJ2-5; no reliable D call. Trimming cost V 1 base and J 4 bases, with 10 bases left between them. Looked up from germline, CDR1 is SGHDN and CDR2 is FVKESK. CDR3 length: 14 amino acids.